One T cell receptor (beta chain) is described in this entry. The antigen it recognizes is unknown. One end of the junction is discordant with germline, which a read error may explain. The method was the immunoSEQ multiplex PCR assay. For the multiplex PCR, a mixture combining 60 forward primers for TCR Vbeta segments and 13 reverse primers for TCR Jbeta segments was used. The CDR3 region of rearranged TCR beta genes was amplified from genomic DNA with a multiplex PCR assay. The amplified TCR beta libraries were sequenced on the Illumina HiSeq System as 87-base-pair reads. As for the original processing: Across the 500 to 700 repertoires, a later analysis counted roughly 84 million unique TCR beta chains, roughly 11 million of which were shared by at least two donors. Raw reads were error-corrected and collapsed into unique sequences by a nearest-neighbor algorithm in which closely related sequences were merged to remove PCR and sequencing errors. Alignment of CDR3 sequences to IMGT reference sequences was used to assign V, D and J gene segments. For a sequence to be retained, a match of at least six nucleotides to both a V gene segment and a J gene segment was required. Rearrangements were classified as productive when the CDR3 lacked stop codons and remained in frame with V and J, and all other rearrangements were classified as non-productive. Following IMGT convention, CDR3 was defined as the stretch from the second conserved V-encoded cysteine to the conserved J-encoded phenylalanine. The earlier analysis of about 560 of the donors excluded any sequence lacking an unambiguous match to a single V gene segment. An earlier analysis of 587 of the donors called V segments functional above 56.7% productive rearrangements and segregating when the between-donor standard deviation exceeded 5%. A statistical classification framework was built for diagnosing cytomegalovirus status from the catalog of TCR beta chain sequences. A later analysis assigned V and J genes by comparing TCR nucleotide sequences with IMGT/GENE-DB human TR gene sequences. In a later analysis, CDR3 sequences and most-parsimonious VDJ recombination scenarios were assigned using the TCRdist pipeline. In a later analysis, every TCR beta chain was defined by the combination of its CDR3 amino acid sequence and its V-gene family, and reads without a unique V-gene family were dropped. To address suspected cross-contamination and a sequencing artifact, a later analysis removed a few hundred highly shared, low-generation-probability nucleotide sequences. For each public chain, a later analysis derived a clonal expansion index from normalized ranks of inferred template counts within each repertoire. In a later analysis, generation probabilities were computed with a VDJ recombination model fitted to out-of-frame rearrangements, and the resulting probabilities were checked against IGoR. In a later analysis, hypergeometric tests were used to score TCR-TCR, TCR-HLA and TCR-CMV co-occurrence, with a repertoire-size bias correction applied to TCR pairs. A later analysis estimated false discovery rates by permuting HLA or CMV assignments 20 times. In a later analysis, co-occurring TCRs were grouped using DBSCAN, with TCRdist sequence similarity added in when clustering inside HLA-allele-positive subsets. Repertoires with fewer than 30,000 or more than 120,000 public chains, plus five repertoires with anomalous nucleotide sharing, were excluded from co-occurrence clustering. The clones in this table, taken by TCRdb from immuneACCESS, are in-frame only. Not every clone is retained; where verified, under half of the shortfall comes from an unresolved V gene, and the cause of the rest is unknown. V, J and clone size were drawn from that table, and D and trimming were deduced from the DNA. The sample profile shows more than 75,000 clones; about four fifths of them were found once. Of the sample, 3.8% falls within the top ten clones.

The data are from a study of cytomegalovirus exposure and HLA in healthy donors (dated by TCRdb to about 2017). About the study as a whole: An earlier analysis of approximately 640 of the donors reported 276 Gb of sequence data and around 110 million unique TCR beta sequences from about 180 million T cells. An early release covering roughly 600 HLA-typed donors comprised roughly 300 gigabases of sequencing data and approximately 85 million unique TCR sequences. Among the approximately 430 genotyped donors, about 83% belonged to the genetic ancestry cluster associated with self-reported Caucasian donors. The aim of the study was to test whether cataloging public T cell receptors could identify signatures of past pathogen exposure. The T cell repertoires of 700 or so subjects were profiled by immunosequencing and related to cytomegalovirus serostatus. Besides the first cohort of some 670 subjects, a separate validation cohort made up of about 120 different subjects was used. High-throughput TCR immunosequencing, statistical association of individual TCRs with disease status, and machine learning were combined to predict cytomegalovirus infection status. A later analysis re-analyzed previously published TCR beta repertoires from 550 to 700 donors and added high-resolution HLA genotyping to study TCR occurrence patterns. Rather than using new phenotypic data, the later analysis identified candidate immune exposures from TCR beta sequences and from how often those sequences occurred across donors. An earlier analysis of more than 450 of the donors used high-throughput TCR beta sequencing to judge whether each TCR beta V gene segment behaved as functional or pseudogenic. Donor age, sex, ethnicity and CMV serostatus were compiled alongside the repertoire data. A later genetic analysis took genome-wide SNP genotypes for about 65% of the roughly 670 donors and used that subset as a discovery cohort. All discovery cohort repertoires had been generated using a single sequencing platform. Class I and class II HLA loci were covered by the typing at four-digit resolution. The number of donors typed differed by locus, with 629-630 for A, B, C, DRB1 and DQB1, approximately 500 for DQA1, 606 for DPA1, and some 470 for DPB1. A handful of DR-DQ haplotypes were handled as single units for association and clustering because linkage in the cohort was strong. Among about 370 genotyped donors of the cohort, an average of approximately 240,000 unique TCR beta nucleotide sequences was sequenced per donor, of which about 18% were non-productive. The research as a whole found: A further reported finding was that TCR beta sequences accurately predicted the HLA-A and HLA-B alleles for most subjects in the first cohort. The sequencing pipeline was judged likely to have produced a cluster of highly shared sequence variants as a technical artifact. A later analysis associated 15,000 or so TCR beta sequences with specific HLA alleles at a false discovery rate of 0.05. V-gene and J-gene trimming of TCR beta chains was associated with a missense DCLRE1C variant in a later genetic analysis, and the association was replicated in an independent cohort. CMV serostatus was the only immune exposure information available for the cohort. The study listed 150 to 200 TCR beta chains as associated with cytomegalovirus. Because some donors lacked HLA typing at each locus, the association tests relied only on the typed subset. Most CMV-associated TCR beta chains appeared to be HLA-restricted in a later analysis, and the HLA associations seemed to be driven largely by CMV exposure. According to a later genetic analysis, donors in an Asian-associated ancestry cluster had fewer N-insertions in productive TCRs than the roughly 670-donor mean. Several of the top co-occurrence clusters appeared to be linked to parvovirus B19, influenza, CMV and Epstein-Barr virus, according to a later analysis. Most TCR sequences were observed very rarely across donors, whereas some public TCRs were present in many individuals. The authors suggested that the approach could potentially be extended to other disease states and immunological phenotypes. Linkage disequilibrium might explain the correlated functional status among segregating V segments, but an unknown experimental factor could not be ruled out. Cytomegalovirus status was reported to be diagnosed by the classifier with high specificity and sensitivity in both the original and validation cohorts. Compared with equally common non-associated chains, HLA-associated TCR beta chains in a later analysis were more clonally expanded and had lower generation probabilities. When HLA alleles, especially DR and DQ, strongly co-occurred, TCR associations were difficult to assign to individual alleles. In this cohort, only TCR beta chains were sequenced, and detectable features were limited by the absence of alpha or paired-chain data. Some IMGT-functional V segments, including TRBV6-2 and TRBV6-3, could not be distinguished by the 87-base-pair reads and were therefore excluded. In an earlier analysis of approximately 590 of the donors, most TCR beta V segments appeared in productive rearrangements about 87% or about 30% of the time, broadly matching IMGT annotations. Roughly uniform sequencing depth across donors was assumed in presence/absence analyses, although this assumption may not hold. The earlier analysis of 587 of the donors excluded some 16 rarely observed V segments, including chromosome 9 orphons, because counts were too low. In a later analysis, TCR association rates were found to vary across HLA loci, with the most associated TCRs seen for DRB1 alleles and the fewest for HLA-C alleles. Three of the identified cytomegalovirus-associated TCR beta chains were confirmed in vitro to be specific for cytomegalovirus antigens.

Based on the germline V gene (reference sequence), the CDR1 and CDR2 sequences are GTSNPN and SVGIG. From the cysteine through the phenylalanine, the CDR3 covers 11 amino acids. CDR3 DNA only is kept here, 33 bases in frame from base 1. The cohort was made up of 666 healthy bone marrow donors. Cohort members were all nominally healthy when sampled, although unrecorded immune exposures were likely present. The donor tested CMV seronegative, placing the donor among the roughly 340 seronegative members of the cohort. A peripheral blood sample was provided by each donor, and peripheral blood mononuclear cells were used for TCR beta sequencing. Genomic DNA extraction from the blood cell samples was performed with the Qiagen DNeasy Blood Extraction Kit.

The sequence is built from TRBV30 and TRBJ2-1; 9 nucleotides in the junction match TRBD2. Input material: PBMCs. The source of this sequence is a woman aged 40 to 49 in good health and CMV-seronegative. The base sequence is TGCGGGCTAGCGGGGATCAATGAGCAGTTCTTC. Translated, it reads CGLAGINEQFF.